These 15 T cell receptor beta chains originate from one sample sequenced in a study of T cell repertoires in ileal Crohn's disease. The time point denotes: neoterminal ileum biopsy at postoperative endoscopy, about 6 months after surgery. The assay was immunoSEQ multiplex PCR, and TCRdb's table has in-frame clones only and misses some. The sample yields roughly 17,000 clones, over 60% seen once. Sequenced material: ileal tissue. The source is an adult with Crohn's disease.

CDR3 region: CASRLTEANQPQHF. Here the CDR3 DNA reads TGTGCCAGCAGACTGACAGAGGCAAACCAGCCCCAGCATTTT. V gene TRBV2 combines with J gene TRBJ1-5, with D tentatively TRBD1 (5 bases). CDR1 and CDR2 from the germline V gene are SNHLY and FYNNEI. V dropped 6 bases and J dropped 7 bases, with 16 bases sitting between them. The CDR3 has 14 residues.

This chain links TRBV4-3 with TRBJ2-5; 11 bases match TRBD2. Germline CDR1 and CDR2: LGHNA and YSLEER. V dropped 5 bases and J dropped 4; count of bases not matched to a gene: 9. This CDR3 has 16 residues. The chain's CDR3 is CASSKTKTSGGETQYF. The DNA of the CDR3 is TGCGCCAGCAGCAAAACAAAAACTAGCGGGGGAGAGACCCAGTACTTC.

In this sample, this clone turned up once. CDR3: CASTPGGSNEQYF. The CDR3 region has the DNA TGTGCCAGCACGCCGGGAGGGAGCAACGAGCAGTACTTC. The V gene is TRBV7-8, the J gene TRBJ2-7; 8 bases align to TRBD2. The CDR3 runs 13 residues. Germline V gene lookup returns CDR1 SGHVS and CDR2 FQNEAQ. V dropped 7 bases and J dropped 5; count of bases not matched to a gene: 7. Full variable domain (missing parts from reference TRBV7-8 and TRBJ2-7): GAGVSQSPRYKVAKRGQDVALRCDPISGHVSLFWYQQALGQGPEFLTYFQNEAQLDKSGLPSDRFFAERPEGSVSTLKIQRTQQEDSAVYLCASTPGGSNEQYFGPGTRLTVT.

The chain recombines TRBV27 with TRBJ2-7, with D perhaps TRBD1 (5 bases). The CDR3 has 14 amino acids. Trimming took off 6 bases at V and 0 bases at J, with 12 bases between the two ends. Germline values: CDR1 MNHEY, CDR2 SMNVEV (reference sequence). The CDR3 sequence: CASRKQVTSYEQYF. The CDR3 DNA sequence: TGTGCCAGCAGAAAACAGGTTACCTCCTACGAGCAGTACTTC.

The chain carries TRBV6-6 and TRBJ2-3; possible D gene TRBD1, 5 bases. Germline values: CDR1 MNHNY, CDR2 SVGAGI (reference sequence). The CDR3 is 16 residues long. With 0 bases removed from V and 2 bases from J, the gap between germline ends came to 12 bases. The CDR3 region is CASSYSKQEHTDTQYF. The CDR3 DNA is TGTGCCAGCAGTTACTCGAAACAGGAACACACAGATACGCAGTATTTT.

The gene calls are TRBV7-2 and TRBJ2-3, with 7 bases lining up with TRBD2. Germline V gene lookup returns CDR1 SGHTA and CDR2 FQGNSA. The CDR3 is 15 amino acids. Unmatched junction bases numbered 11, after V lost 5 bases and J lost 6 bases. This CDR3 reads CASSPGLGSQDTQYF. Here the CDR3 DNA reads TGTGCCAGCAGCCCAGGACTAGGTTCACAGGATACGCAGTATTTT.

The chain employs TRBV19 and TRBJ1-5; D not certain. This CDR3 contains 16 residues. Trimming left V 1 base short and J 1 base short, with 11 bases between. Germline V CDR1 and CDR2: LNHDA, SQIVND (reference sequence). DNA for the CDR3: TGTGCCAGTAGTATAGCACACCAGGCGAGCAATCAGCCCCAGCATTTT. Encoded protein: CASSIAHQASNQPQHF.

The V call is TRBV30, the J call TRBJ1-1; 7 bases align to TRBD1. Germline assignment: CDR1 GTSNPN and CDR2 SVGIG (reference sequence). The CDR3 runs 15 residues. J gave up 5 bases and V 4 bases, and 13 bases lay outside the gene matches. This chain's CDR3 is CAWTNYGTVRTEAFF. DNA of the CDR3: TGTGCCTGGACTAATTACGGGACAGTCAGGACTGAAGCTTTCTTT.

The chain has TRBV14 and TRBJ1-2; maybe TRBD1 (5 bases). The ends were cut back, 3 bases at V and 4 bases at J, with 15 bases in the middle. CDR1 and CDR2 from the germline V gene are SGHDN and FVKESK. The CDR3 is 15 residues long. The CDR3 DNA reads TGTGCCAGCAGCCACGCGGGACGTTTAGCCTATGGCTACACCTTC. This gives the protein CASSHAGRLAYGYTF.

The chain recombines TRBV4-1 with TRBJ1-4, with D unclear. CDR1 is MGHRA, CDR2 YSYEKL, per germline. This CDR3 region has 15 residues. The V end was cut by 0 bases, the J end by 5 bases, with 10 bases between. The CDR3 loop is CASSQDSGGNEKLFF. CDR3 nucleotide sequence: TGCGCCAGCAGCCAAGATTCAGGAGGAAATGAAAAACTGTTTTTT.

The V gene is TRBV18, the J gene TRBJ2-5; D not certain. The length of the CDR3 is 13 residues. Trimming removed 4 bases from V and 2 bases from J, with 8 bases in between. The germline V gene has CDR1 KGHSH and CDR2 LQKENI. Written as DNA, the CDR3 is TGTGCCAGCTCACTAGACTTGCAAGAGACCCAGTACTTC. Residues: CASSLDLQETQYF.

This rearrangement joins TRBV18 to TRBJ1-2; possibly TRBD1 for D (6 bases). The V end lost 1 base, the J end lost 4 bases, and 7 bases lay between the germline ends. The germline V gene has CDR1 KGHSH and CDR2 LQKENI. This CDR3 has 13 residues. CDR3 amino acids: CASSPQGVYGYTF. Here the CDR3 DNA reads TGTGCCAGCTCACCACAGGGGGTCTATGGCTACACCTTC. The entire variable domain, with the rest obtained from reference TRBV18 and TRBJ1-2, is as follows: NAGVMQNPRHLVRRRGQEARLRCSPMKGHSHVYWYRQLPEEGLKFMVYLQKENIIDESGMPKERFSAEFPKEGPSILRIQQVVRGDSAAYFCASSPQGVYGYTFGSGTRLTVV.

This chain links TRBV10-3 with TRBJ2-4; TRBD1 might be the D (6 bases). The germline CDR1 and CDR2 sequences are ENHRY and SYGVKD. The CDR3 runs to 16 residues. Trimming took off 3 bases at V and 1 base at J, with 13 bases between the two ends. DNA for the CDR3: TGTGCCATCAGTGATCGAGTGAGGGGGGCCAAAAACATTCAGTACTTC. It yields the protein CAISDRVRGAKNIQYF.

The chain is built from TRBV7-2 and TRBJ2-7; the D gene is possibly TRBD1 (6 bases). This CDR3 has 17 amino acids. The germline gives CDR1 SGHTA, CDR2 FQGNSA. Trimming took off 3 bases at V and 6 bases at J, with 24 bases between the two ends. CDR3 DNA sequence: TGTGCCAGCAGCTTGTATCCAACACTACAGCCGGACAGCGAGCAGTACTTC. This sequence encodes CASSLYPTLQPDSEQYF.

The chain carries TRBV30 and TRBJ2-7; the match to TRBD1 covers 8 bases. The V gene end was trimmed by 0 bases and the J gene end by 3 bases; junction bases not matched to a gene: 7. Germline-derived CDR1 and CDR2 are GTSNPN and SVGIG (reference sequence). This CDR3 spans 15 amino acids. The CDR3 nucleotides are TGTGCCTGGAGTGTCAGCTCAGGGGGCGACTACGAGCAGTACTTC. The encoded protein is CAWSVSSGGDYEQYF.